The TCR beta chain described here comes from a study of cytomegalovirus exposure and HLA in healthy donors. Points on this clone: The antigen remains undetermined.

The CDR3 runs to 16 residues. Germline V gene sequence: CDR1 SGHNT, CDR2 YYREEE (reference sequence). After removal of 4 bases from V and 6 bases from J, the junction contained 12 bases not matched to a gene. PCR primers comprised 60 Vbeta and 13 Jbeta primers. Sequenced by immunoSEQ multiplex PCR; TCRdb stores in-frame clones only, minus some. This table lists roughly 200,000 clones. Broader study findings: Later findings reportedly placed an Asian-associated ancestry cluster below the approximately 630-donor mean for N-insertions. As a later analysis revealed, most CMV-associated TCR beta chains appeared HLA-restricted. Later analysis demonstrated an association between a missense DCLRE1C variant and TCR beta V- and J-gene trimming.

Whereas donors were nominally healthy upon sampling, unrecorded immune exposures were probable. The material sequenced was PBMCs. The chain has TRBV5-4 and TRBJ2-3; 9 bases agree with TRBD1. This TCR was sampled from a young man in good health and CMV-seronegative. As DNA, the CDR3 is TGTGCCAGCAGCCCGGGAGTGGGACAGGGTTACGATACGCAGTATTTT. Encoded protein: CASSPGVGQGYDTQYF.